The 28 T cell receptor beta chains reported below all come from one sample, sequenced in a study of regulatory T cells in long-lasting Graves disease. Described time point: newly diagnosed GD, antithyroid drugs for less than 3 months. PBMCs were the source of the RNA used for TCR sequencing. For TCR beta, libraries came from iRepertoire HTBI primers and Arm-PCR of CDR3 regions. One entry per CDR3 protein results from TCRdb running MiXCR on the multiplex PCR reads. The top ten clones hold 30% of a sample with 300,000 to 400,000 distinct CDR3 sequences, approximately 15% of them seen once. These data also featured in a second study, about T cells in Graves' hyperthyroidism and ophthalmopathy.

Here the sequenced sample was peripheral blood mononuclear cells (PBMCs), taken at new diagnosis, from a patient treated with antithyroid drugs. These receptor sequences come from a man between 35 and 55 years old with Graves disease.

Concerning this clonotype: One end of the junction is discordant with germline, which a read error may explain. The CDR3 nucleotides read TGTGCCAGCGGTTTATGGGGGCAAGAGACCCAGTACTTC. Its protein is CASGLWGQETQYF. The chain is built from TRBV27 and TRBJ2-5; TRBD1 or TRBD2 may be the D gene (5 bases each). The CDR3 sequence is 13 residues long. Germline loops: CDR1 MNHEY, CDR2 SMNVEV (reference sequence).

This clonotype was recorded a few times. The chain carries TRBV20-1 and TRBJ1-6; D is uncertain. The CDR3 is 16 residues long. V was pared by 0 bases and J by 0 bases, with 9 bases between. Germline V gene data show CDR1 as DFQATT and CDR2 as SNEGSKA (reference sequence). This chain's CDR3 is CSARDVRSSYNSPLHF. CDR3 DNA sequence: TGCAGTGCTAGAGATGTCCGAAGCTCCTATAATTCACCCCTCCACTTT.

This clonotype was detected ten times or more. The chain combines TRBV20-1 with TRBJ2-7, with D possibly called TRBD1 or TRBD2 (6 bases each). V lost 3 bases, J lost 3 bases, and 12 bases lay in between. The CDR3 is 13 amino acids. Germline loops: CDR1 DFQATT, CDR2 SNEGSKA (reference sequence). CDR3 amino acids: CSARGGTLYEQYF. CDR3 in DNA: TGCAGTGCTAGGGGGGGCACGCTCTACGAGCAGTACTTC.

This clonotype was seen a few times. The chain employs TRBV2 and TRBJ1-2; 7 bases align to TRBD1. CDR1 is SNHLY and CDR2 is FYNNEI in the germline V gene. V trimming: 3 bases; J trimming: 4 bases; junction bases outside the gene matches: 11. The CDR3 spans 16 residues. CDR3 coding DNA: TGTGCCAGCAGTGATCGCGGGGGTCGGACAGGCTATGGCTACACCTTC. This codes for CASSDRGGRTGYGYTF.

Ten or more counts support this clonotype. The chain is built from TRBV7-3 and TRBJ1-4; D is perhaps TRBD1 (5 bases). CDR1 and CDR2 (germline): SGHTA, FQGTGA. The CDR3 consists of 16 residues. V gave up 2 bases and J gave up 6 bases, with 16 bases separating them. The CDR3 DNA is TGTGCCAGCAGCTTAGAGCGCTGGAGGGGCGATGAAAAACTGTTTTTT. It encodes CASSLERWRGDEKLFF. Full variable domain (remainder filled in from reference TRBV7-3 and TRBJ1-4): GAGVSQTPSNKVTEKGKYVELRCDPISGHTALYWYRQSLGQGPEFLIYFQGTGAADDSGLPNDRFFAVRPEGSVSTLKIQRTERGDSAVYLCASSLERWRGDEKLFFGSGTQLSVL.

As to this clonotype: A much larger clone sits a single nucleotide away, making a read error possible. This chain links TRBV4-2 with TRBJ2-7; 15 bases align to TRBD2. The CDR3 loop spans 16 amino acids. Germline V gene sequence: CDR1 LGHNA, CDR2 YNFKEQ. This CDR3 reads CAGSQDGTSGGYEQYF. The CDR3 DNA reads as TGTGCCGGCAGCCAAGATGGGACTAGCGGGGGGTACGAGCAGTACTTC.

This clonotype appeared many times. The chain links TRBV27 to TRBJ1-5; D is unresolved. CDR3 length: 13 residues. The V and J ends lost 1 base and 4 bases respectively, with 5 bases between them. Germline assignment: CDR1 MNHEY and CDR2 SMNVEV (reference sequence). CDR3 loop: CASSLFGNQPQHF. The CDR3 coding sequence is TGTGCCAGCAGTTTATTCGGGAATCAGCCCCAGCATTTT.

This clonotype showed up just a few times. This chain joins TRBV5-1 and TRBJ2-1; D is perhaps TRBD2 (6 bases). This CDR3 comprises 16 residues. V was trimmed by 0 bases and J by 9 bases, leaving 19 bases between them. Germline values: CDR1 SGHRS, CDR2 YFSETQ. The CDR3 loop reads CASSLEATFGSSEQFF. The CDR3 DNA reads TGCGCCAGCAGCTTGGAAGCCACGTTCGGGAGTAGTGAGCAGTTCTTC. The full variable domain, its missing parts supplied by reference TRBV5-1 and TRBJ2-1, is KAGVTQTPRYLIKTRGQQVTLSCSPISGHRSVSWYQQTPGQGLQFLFEYFSETQRNKGNFPGRFSGRQFSNSRSEMNVSTLELGDSALYLCASSLEATFGSSEQFFGPGTRLTVL.

This clonotype was counted only a few times. A much larger clonotype is one base distant, so this may be a read error. Here the CDR3 DNA reads TGTGCCTGGAGGGGGGCAGGAACCCCACCTCCCTATGGCTACACCTTC. This encodes CAWRGAGTPPPYGYTF. V is TRBV30 and J is TRBJ1-2, with a possible D match to TRBD1 (6 bases). The germline gives CDR1 GTSNPN, CDR2 SVGIG (reference sequence). The ends were cut back, 3 bases at V and 4 bases at J, with 21 bases in the middle. This CDR3 region has 16 residues.

In its sample, this clonotype ranks as medium-sized. The CDR3 sequence is CASRSAGEGETQYF. For the CDR3, the DNA is TGTGCCAGCAGGTCAGCGGGGGAGGGAGAGACCCAGTACTTC. This chain links TRBV12-3 or TRBV12-4 with TRBJ2-5; 8 bases fit TRBD2. This CDR3 region has 14 residues. The J segment lost 4 bases and the V segment lost 6 bases, leaving 7 bases of the junction unmatched.

The rearrangement joins TRBV2 to TRBJ2-7; D possibly corresponds to TRBD1 (5 bases). The V and J ends lost 5 bases and 4 bases respectively, with 24 bases between them. Looked up from germline, CDR1 is SNHLY and CDR2 is FYNNEI. CDR3 length: 17 residues. The CDR3 sequence: CASSTGFVAETVYEQYF. The CDR3 nucleotides read TGTGCCAGCAGTACGGGCTTCGTAGCCGAGACAGTTTACGAGCAGTACTTC.

The gene calls are TRBV14 and TRBJ2-1, with 10 nucleotides matching TRBD2. Germline values: CDR1 SGHDN, CDR2 FVKESK. The V segment lost 1 base and the J segment 5 bases; nucleotides outside the gene matches: 5. The CDR3 consists of 16 residues. The DNA for the CDR3 is TGTGCCAGCAGCCAAGGCCAGCGGGGGGGGGACAATGAGCAGTTCTTC. It translates to CASSQGQRGGDNEQFF.

This clonotype showed up just a few times. The V and J genes are TRBV4-1 and TRBJ2-1; the D is unclear. This CDR3 is 13 amino acids long. Germline loops: CDR1 MGHRA, CDR2 YSYEKL. With 2 bases removed from V and 7 bases from J, the gap between germline ends came to 9 bases. DNA of the CDR3: TGCGCCAGCAGCCAATTAATCAGGAATGAGCAGTTCTTC. It yields the protein CASSQLIRNEQFF.

This clonotype was counted between two and nine times. The V and J genes are TRBV4-3 and TRBJ2-6, with unresolved D. CDR1 and CDR2 from the germline V gene are LGHNA and YSLEER. V lost 0 bases and J 0 bases, leaving 15 bases between the germline ends. The CDR3 loop spans 19 amino acids. The CDR3, as DNA: TGCGCCAGCAGCCAAGATCTAGGCAGGAGACACTCTGGGGCCAACGTCCTGACTTTC. Translated, it gives CASSQDLGRRHSGANVLTF.

This rearrangement joins TRBV5-1 to TRBJ2-5; TRBD1 or TRBD2 may be the D gene (5 bases each). Germline CDR1 is SGHRS and CDR2 is YFSETQ. The CDR3 is 14 residues long. Trimming removed 4 bases at V and 7 bases at J, with 17 bases between. CDR3 sequence: CASSVGTAGGTQYF. The CDR3 bases are TGCGCCAGCAGCGTGGGGACGGCGGGCGGGACCCAGTACTTC.

The V call is TRBV25-1, the J call TRBJ1-2, with TRBD1 matching over 7 bases. The CDR3 is made up of 13 amino acids. Looked up from germline, CDR1 is MGHDK and CDR2 is SYGVNS. Unmatched junction bases numbered 5, after V lost 6 bases and J lost 4 bases. The CDR3 sequence: CASRQGQLYGYTF. DNA for the CDR3: TGTGCCAGCAGACAGGGGCAACTCTATGGCTACACCTTC.

Worth noting for this clonotype: A far larger clone is just one base off, so this is likely a read error. The V gene is TRBV7-3, the J gene TRBJ2-7, with TRBD2 matching over 8 bases. This CDR3 spans 15 amino acids. The germline V gene encodes CDR1 SGHTA and CDR2 FQGTGA. CDR3 nucleotide sequence: TGTGCCAGCAGCTTAGGTAGCGGGGAGTACTACGAGCAGTGCTTC. It codes for CASSLGSGEYYEQCF.

This clonotype occurred a few times. V usage is TRBV3-1 and J usage is TRBJ2-7; unclear D gene. V lost 4 bases and J lost 4, with 11 bases in between. This CDR3 is built from 13 residues. Germline V gene sequence: CDR1 LGHDT, CDR2 YNNKEL (reference sequence). CDR3 sequence reads: CASSPPIGYEQYF. The CDR3 coding sequence is TGTGCCAGCAGCCCACCCATTGGGTACGAGCAGTACTTC.

This clonotype was seen many times. The chain has TRBV5-1 and TRBJ2-4; D remains ambiguous. CDR3 length: 14 amino acids. Looked up from germline, CDR1 is SGHRS and CDR2 is YFSETQ. V shed 1 base and J shed 2 bases, with 7 bases lying between them. CDR3 sequence: CASSLLGSKNIQYF. The CDR3 region has the DNA TGCGCCAGCAGCTTGCTTGGGTCCAAAAACATTCAGTACTTC.

This clonotype showed up many times. This chain links TRBV6-2 or TRBV6-3 with TRBJ1-1; maybe TRBD1 (6 bases). V dropped 5 bases and J dropped 5 bases, with 12 bases sitting between them. The germline V gene has CDR1 MNHEY and CDR2 SVGEGT. CDR3 size: 13 residues. CDR3 region: CASSGGPRTEAFF. For the CDR3, the DNA is TGTGCCAGCAGTGGGGGGCCGAGAACTGAAGCTTTCTTT.

This clonotype was counted ten times or more. J is TRBJ2-3 and V is TRBV30; D ambiguous. V lost 0 bases, J lost 1 base, and 8 bases lay in between. CDR3 size: 14 residues. Germline CDR1 and CDR2: GTSNPN and SVGIG (reference sequence). The CDR3 protein is CAWSVGRGTDTQYF. The CDR3 coding sequence is TGTGCCTGGAGTGTAGGGCGAGGCACAGATACGCAGTATTTT.

This chain connects TRBV19 to TRBJ2-5; 7 bases agree with TRBD2. V lost 3 bases and J lost 0; bases outside the gene matches: 7. This CDR3 comprises 16 residues. Germline CDR1 reads LNHDA; CDR2 reads SQIVND (reference sequence). The CDR3 loop is CASSISAGVNQETQYF. The CDR3 bases are TGTGCCAGTAGTATCTCGGCGGGGGTCAACCAAGAGACCCAGTACTTC.

The V call is TRBV4-2, the J call TRBJ1-1; D perhaps matches TRBD1 (6 bases). Trimming removed 0 bases at V and 4 bases at J, with 15 bases between. The CDR3 loop spans 16 amino acids. The germline V gene has CDR1 LGHNA and CDR2 YNFKEQ. The CDR3 sequence: CASSQDKEQGGTEAFF. The CDR3 DNA reads TGTGCCAGCAGCCAAGATAAAGAACAGGGCGGCACTGAAGCTTTCTTT.

Ten or more counts support this clonotype. In DNA form, the CDR3 reads TGTGCCAGCAGTTCCTACTCTATGGGCGAGACCCAGTACTTC. Its translation: CASSSYSMGETQYF. The V gene is TRBV28, the J gene TRBJ2-5; D call uncertain. Trimming shortened V by 4 bases and J by 5 bases, and 14 bases separated the two germline ends. The CDR3 totals 14 residues. CDR1 is MDHEN and CDR2 is SYDVKM in the germline V gene.

Ten or more counts support this clonotype. The chain carries TRBV20-1 and TRBJ2-3; 9 positions match TRBD2. Unmatched junction bases numbered 5, after V lost 0 bases and J lost 1 base. The germline V gene encodes CDR1 DFQATT and CDR2 SNEGSKA (reference sequence). The CDR3 runs to 16 residues. The CDR3 bases are TGCAGTGCTAGAGATGTGTCTAGCGGGGGCACAGATACGCAGTATTTT. This translates into CSARDVSSGGTDTQYF.

This clonotype was detected a few times. The chain uses TRBV10-2 and TRBJ1-1; D unresolved. Deletions cut 8 bases from V and 2 bases from J, with 18 bases between. This CDR3 comprises 15 residues. CDR1 and CDR2 from the germline V gene are WSHSY and SAAADI. The CDR3 loop is CASRRATTLNTEAFF. CDR3 nucleotide sequence: TGCGCCAGCCGACGCGCCACTACATTAAACACTGAAGCTTTCTTT.

This clonotype appeared a few times. V is TRBV5-1 and J is TRBJ2-7, with 11 nucleotides matching TRBD2. From germline, CDR1 is SGHRS and CDR2 YFSETQ. The CDR3 runs 15 residues. The ends lost 5 bases at V and 4 bases at J; junction bases unmatched: 8. This CDR3 reads CASSLGTSGDYEQYF. CDR3 sequence (DNA): TGCGCCAGCAGTTTAGGGACTAGCGGTGATTACGAGCAGTACTTC.

This clonotype occurred a few times. V and J are TRBV5-6 and TRBJ2-7; 8 bases are shared with TRBD1. This CDR3 comprises 15 residues. With 5 bases clipped from V and 4 bases from J, the junction kept 11 bases outside the gene matches. CDR1 is SGHDT, CDR2 YYEEEE, per germline. The CDR3 DNA reads TGTGCCAGCAGGGGTCTTGACAGGGGCGAATACGAGCAGTACTTC. It yields the protein CASRGLDRGEYEQYF.